Included here is one T cell receptor beta chain sequence, with context. Its antigen is unidentified. The sample originates from a study of T cell responses to AZD1222 COVID-19 vaccine. Findings of the study overall: Among AZD1222 vaccinees, only five to seven were seropositive at baseline. Possibly, clonal diversity was underestimated; donors were largely white British and included more females.

The data were produced by immunoSEQ multiplex PCR, yet TCRdb's version contains in-frame clones alone and is incomplete. Of some 130,000 clones listed, roughly 91% are singletons. The CDR3 length is 14 residues. The V and J ends lost 8 bases and 5 bases, in that order; junction bases with no gene match: 6. The germline gives CDR1 MNHEY, CDR2 SMNVEV (reference sequence). The clonotype comes from an adult who received the AZD1222 COVID-19 vaccine. The chain couples TRBV27 to TRBJ2-4; 10 nucleotides align to TRBD1. The sequenced sample was peripheral blood, obtained 28 days after the second AZD1222 dose. The DNA for the CDR3 is TGTGCCAGCGCCCCAGGGACAGGGGAAAACATTCAGTACTTC. It codes for CASAPGTGENIQYF.